The 7 T cell receptor beta chains below come from one sample, sequenced in a study of blood T cell repertoires in COVID-19. TCRdb's copy holds only in-frame clones and misses some; the assay was immunoSEQ multiplex PCR. The sample lists around 250,000 clones, more than 75% occurring once. The specimen sequenced was peripheral blood. The receptor set was obtained from an elderly man with acute or convalescent COVID-19.

Points on this clone: This CDR3 is also generated by other DNA sequences in the sample. The chain employs TRBV28 and TRBJ1-2, with D hard to call. Looked up from germline, CDR1 is MDHEN and CDR2 is SYDVKM. This CDR3 comprises 13 residues. V lost 7 bases, J lost 5 bases, and 14 bases lay in between. The CDR3 loop reads CASTPGGGYGYTF. Written as DNA, the CDR3 is TGTGCCAGCACCCCGGGTGGAGGGTATGGCTACACCTTC.

This clone has only one observation. The chain employs TRBV7-9 and TRBJ2-1; tentative D call: TRBD1 (5 bases). Germline V CDR1 and CDR2: SEHNR, FQNEAQ (reference sequence). CDR3 length: 17 residues. Trimming took 5 bases from V and 0 from J, leaving 17 bases between them. In DNA form, the CDR3 reads TGTGCCAGCAGCGAACGTCCTGGGGCTACCTCCTACAATGAGCAGTTCTTC. Translated: CASSERPGATSYNEQFF.

The rearrangement uses TRBV3-1 (or the pseudogene TRBV3-2) and TRBJ2-7; 8 bases are a match to TRBD1. Germline CDR1 reads LGHDT; CDR2 reads YNNKEL (reference sequence). Trimming took 4 bases from V and 0 from J; bases not matched to a gene: 5. CDR3 length: 15 amino acids. CDR3: CASSLGQVSSYEQYF. The CDR3 DNA reads as TGTGCCAGCAGCCTGGGACAGGTGAGCTCCTACGAGCAGTACTTC.

The chain uses TRBV20-1 and TRBJ2-3; D is possibly TRBD1 (6 bases). This CDR3 is 15 amino acids long. The ends were cut back, 3 bases at V and 0 bases at J, with 13 bases in the middle. Germline values: CDR1 DFQATT, CDR2 SNEGSKA (reference sequence). The CDR3: CSASLQGLSTDTQYF. CDR3 bases: TGCAGTGCTAGTCTTCAGGGGCTCAGCACAGATACGCAGTATTTT.

The chain uses TRBV6-5 and TRBJ1-5; D is uncertain. Per the germline V gene, CDR1 is MNHEY and CDR2 is SVGAGI. V gave up 6 bases and J gave up 6 bases, with 12 bases separating them. The CDR3 consists of 13 residues. The CDR3 is CASSPQEAQPQHF. CDR3 coding DNA: TGTGCCAGCAGCCCCCAAGAGGCTCAGCCCCAGCATTTT.

The chain combines TRBV5-6 with TRBJ2-7; 8 nucleotides align to TRBD1. The CDR3 has 14 residues. Germline CDR1 is SGHDT and CDR2 is YYEEEE. J was trimmed by 4 bases and V by 4 bases; bases with no gene match: 7. The DNA for the CDR3 is TGTGCCAGCAGCCTCAGGACAGGGAAGTACGAGCAGTACTTC. Protein: CASSLRTGKYEQYF.

In DNA form, the CDR3 reads TGCGCCAGCAGCTTGGGAGCGGGAGGTTACGAGCAGTACTTC. It translates to CASSLGAGGYEQYF. The rearrangement uses TRBV5-1 and TRBJ2-7; 9 bases line up with TRBD2. Germline assignment: CDR1 SGHRS and CDR2 YFSETQ. The CDR3 has 14 residues. J was trimmed by 4 bases and V by 0 bases; bases with no gene match: 2.